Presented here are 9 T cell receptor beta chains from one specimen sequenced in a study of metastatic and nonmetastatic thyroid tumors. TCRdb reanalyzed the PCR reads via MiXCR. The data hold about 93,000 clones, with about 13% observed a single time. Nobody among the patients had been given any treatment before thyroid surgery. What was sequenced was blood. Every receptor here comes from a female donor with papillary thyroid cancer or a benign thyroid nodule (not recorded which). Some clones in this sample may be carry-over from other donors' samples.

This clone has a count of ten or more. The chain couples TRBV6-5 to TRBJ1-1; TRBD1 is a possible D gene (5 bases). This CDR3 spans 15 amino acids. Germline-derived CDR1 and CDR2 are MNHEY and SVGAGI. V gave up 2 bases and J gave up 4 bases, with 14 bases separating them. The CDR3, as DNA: TGTGCCAGCAGTTACGTAGTCTCAGGGACCACTGAAGCTTTCTTT. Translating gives CASSYVVSGTTEAFF.

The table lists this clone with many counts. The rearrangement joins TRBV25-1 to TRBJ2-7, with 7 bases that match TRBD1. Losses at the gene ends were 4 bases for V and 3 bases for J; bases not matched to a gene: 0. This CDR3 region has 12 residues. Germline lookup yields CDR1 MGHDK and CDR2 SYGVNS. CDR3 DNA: TGTGCCAGCAGTGGACAGGGCTACGAGCAGTACTTC. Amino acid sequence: CASSGQGYEQYF.

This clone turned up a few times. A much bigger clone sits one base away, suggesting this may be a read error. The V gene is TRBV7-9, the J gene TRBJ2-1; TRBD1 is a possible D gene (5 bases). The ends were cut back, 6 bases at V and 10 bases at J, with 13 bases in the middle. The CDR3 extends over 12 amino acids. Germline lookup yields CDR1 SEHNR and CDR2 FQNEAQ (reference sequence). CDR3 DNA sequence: TGTGCCAGCAGTTCACAGGTAGACGAGCAGTTCTTC. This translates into CASSSQVDEQFF.

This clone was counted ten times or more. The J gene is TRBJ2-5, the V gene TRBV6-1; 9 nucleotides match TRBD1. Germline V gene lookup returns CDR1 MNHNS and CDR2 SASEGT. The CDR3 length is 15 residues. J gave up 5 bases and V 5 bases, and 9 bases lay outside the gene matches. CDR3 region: CASSRTGGSVETQYF. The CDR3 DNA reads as TGTGCCAGCAGTAGAACAGGGGGCTCGGTCGAGACCCAGTACTTC.

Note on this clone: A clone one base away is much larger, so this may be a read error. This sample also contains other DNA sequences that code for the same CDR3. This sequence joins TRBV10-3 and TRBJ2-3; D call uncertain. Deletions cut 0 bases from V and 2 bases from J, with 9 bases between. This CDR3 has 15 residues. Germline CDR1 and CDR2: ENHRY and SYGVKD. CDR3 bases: TGTGCCATCAGTGAGTCGCAAATTAACACAGATACGCAGTATTTT. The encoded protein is CAISESQINTDTQYF.

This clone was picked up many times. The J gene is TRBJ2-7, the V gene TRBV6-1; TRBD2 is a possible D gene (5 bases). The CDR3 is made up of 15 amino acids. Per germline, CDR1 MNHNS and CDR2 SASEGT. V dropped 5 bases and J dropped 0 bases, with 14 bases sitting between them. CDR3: CASSLRRGNSYEQYF. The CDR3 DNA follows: TGTGCCAGCAGTCTTAGACGGGGAAACTCCTACGAGCAGTACTTC.

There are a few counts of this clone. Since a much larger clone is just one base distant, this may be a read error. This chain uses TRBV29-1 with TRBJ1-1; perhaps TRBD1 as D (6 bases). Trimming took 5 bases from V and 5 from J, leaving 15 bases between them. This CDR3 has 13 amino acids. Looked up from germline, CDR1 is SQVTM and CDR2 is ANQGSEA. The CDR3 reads CSVRGVTGTEAFF. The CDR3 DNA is TGCAGCGTTCGCGGGGTGACAGGTACTGAAGCTTTCTTT.

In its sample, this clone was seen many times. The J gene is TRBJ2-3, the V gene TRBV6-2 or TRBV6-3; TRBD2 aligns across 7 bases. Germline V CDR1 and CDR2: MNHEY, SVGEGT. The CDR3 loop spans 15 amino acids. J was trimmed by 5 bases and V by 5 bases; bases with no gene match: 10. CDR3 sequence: CASSLPRGYGDTQYF. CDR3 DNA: TGTGCCAGCAGTCTCCCGCGGGGGTATGGAGATACGCAGTATTTT.

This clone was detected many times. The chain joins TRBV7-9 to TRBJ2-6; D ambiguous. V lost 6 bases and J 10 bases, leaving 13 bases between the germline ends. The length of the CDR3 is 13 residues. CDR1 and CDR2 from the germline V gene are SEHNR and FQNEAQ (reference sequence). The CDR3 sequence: CASRGGPGNVLTF. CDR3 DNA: TGTGCCAGCAGAGGCGGACCTGGAAACGTCCTGACTTTC.